A selection of T cell receptor beta chains follows, all from one sample in a study of shared clonotypes between healthy human individuals. Profiled with immunoSEQ multiplex PCR; TCRdb holds only in-frame clones, not every one. This sample has 2 million to 3 million clones, with under 95% found just once. Sequenced: naive CD4+ T cells from PBMCs. These receptors originate from a man between 18 and 29 years old in good health. Some clones in this sample may be carry-over from other donors' samples. Both conserved end residues are part of each CDR3. D genes are given only for firm matches. The size entry is marked missing in some rows and otherwise reads once, few, many or a size class.

d_call	clone_size	v_call	j_call	cdr3_aa	cdr3_nt
TRBD1	-	TRBV5-8	TRBJ2-1	CAMTFFRTGVEQFF	TGTGCCATGACATTTTTTCGGACAGGGGTTGAGCAGTTCTTC
TRBD1	-	TRBV10-1	TRBJ1-1	CASSDDRGSTEAFF	TGCGCCAGCAGCGACGACAGGGGGTCCACTGAAGCTTTCTTT
-	-	TRBV6-5	TRBJ2-1	CASSPTRGEQFF	TGTGCCAGCAGCCCGACTAGGGGTGAGCAGTTCTTC
TRBD1	-	TRBV4-2	TRBJ2-7	CASSQHTGGGYEQYF	TGTGCCAGCAGCCAGCATACAGGGGGCGGGTACGAGCAGTACTTC
TRBD1	once	TRBV5-1	TRBJ1-2	CASSLGGTGSYGYTF	TGCGCCAGCAGCTTGGGAGGGACAGGGAGCTATGGCTACACCTTC
TRBD1	-	TRBV18	TRBJ1-5	CASSGTGVDQPQHF	TGTGCCAGCTCAGGGACAGGGGTGGATCAGCCCCAGCATTTT
-	-	TRBV5-1	TRBJ2-7	CASSFVQGGYEQYF	TGCGCCAGCAGCTTTGTTCAGGGGGGCTACGAGCAGTACTTC
TRBD1	-	TRBV6-1	TRBJ2-7	CASRGTGVSYEQYF	TGTGCCAGCAGGGGGACAGGGGTCTCCTACGAGCAGTACTTC
-	-	TRBV6-1	TRBJ2-7	CASSEFPFSYEQYF	TGTGCCAGCAGTGAATTTCCTTTTTCCTACGAGCAGTACTTC
TRBD2	-	TRBV5-1	TRBJ2-7	CASSIGLADVYEQYF	TGCGCCAGCAGCATAGGACTAGCGGACGTATACGAGCAGTACTTC
-	few	TRBV9	TRBJ1-1	CASSVSPGQNTEAFF	TGTGCCAGCAGCGTCTCTCCGGGCCAGAACACTGAAGCTTTCTTT
-	-	TRBV7-2	TRBJ2-7	CASSLVQGTPLEQYF	TGTGCCAGCAGCTTAGTCCAGGGGACCCCTCTCGAGCAGTACTTC
-	-	TRBV9	TRBJ1-4	CASSVRPDEKLFF	TGTGCCAGCAGCGTTCGGCCGGATGAAAAACTGTTTTTT
TRBD1	-	TRBV2	TRBJ2-7	CASSVGQGAIYEQYF	TGTGCCAGCAGTGTTGGACAGGGGGCTATTTACGAGCAGTACTTC
TRBD1	-	TRBV25-1	TRBJ1-4	CASSKSGGRFEKLFF	TGTGCCAGCAGTAAATCAGGGGGCCGCTTTGAAAAACTGTTTTTT
TRBD1	once	TRBV5-1	TRBJ1-2	CASRMTGQGSYGYTF	TGCGCCAGCAGGATGACAGGGCAGGGAAGCTATGGCTACACCTTC
TRBD2	-	TRBV5-1	TRBJ2-2	CASSLGLAGVRTGELFF	TGCGCCAGCAGCTTGGGGCTAGCGGGAGTAAGGACCGGGGAGCTGTTTTTT
-	-	TRBV4-3	TRBJ2-4	CASSQDTGFAKNIQYF	TGCGCCAGCAGCCAAGATACCGGTTTTGCCAAAAACATTCAGTACTTC
TRBD2	-	TRBV6-1	TRBJ2-7	CASTVLAGEAYEQYF	TGTGCCAGCACCGTACTAGCGGGAGAAGCCTACGAGCAGTACTTC
TRBD1	-	TRBV11-3	TRBJ2-2	CASSSGGQGGTGELFF	TGTGCCAGCAGCTCGGGGGGACAGGGCGGGACCGGGGAGCTGTTTTTT
-	-	TRBV19	TRBJ2-3	CASSRGVLRITDTQYF	TGTGCCAGTAGTAGGGGGGTCTTGAGGATCACAGATACGCAGTATTTT
-	-	TRBV5-1	TRBJ2-7	CASSWGTAGSYEQYF	TGCGCCAGCAGCTGGGGGACCGCCGGCTCATACGAGCAGTACTTC
TRBD2	-	TRBV27	TRBJ2-1	CASSLRLAGGRNRDNEQFF	TGTGCCAGCAGTTTGCGGCTAGCGGGAGGTCGGAATCGGGACAATGAGCAGTTCTTC
TRBD1	once	TRBV18	TRBJ2-5	CASSPQGASQETQYF	TGTGCCAGCTCACCGCAGGGGGCCTCCCAAGAGACCCAGTACTTC
-	-	TRBV4-1	TRBJ2-2	CASSREGLSTSNTGELFF	TGCGCCAGCAGCCGCGAGGGTCTCAGCACCTCGAACACCGGGGAGCTGTTTTTT
-	-	TRBV5-8	TRBJ1-2	CATGGGRGYGYTF	TGTGCCACTGGAGGGGGTAGGGGCTATGGCTACACCTTC
-	-	TRBV27	TRBJ2-1	CASSPLASGYHNEQFF	TGTGCCAGCAGTCCGCTTGCAAGCGGGTACCATAATGAGCAGTTCTTC
-	-	TRBV11-2	TRBJ2-7	CASSLERFSYEQYF	TGTGCCAGCAGCTTAGAAAGGTTCTCCTACGAGCAGTACTTC
TRBD2	-	TRBV28	TRBJ2-5	CASSPVTSGRRWSTQYF	TGTGCCAGCAGTCCAGTCACTAGCGGGAGGCGTTGGTCGACCCAGTACTTC
-	-	TRBV20-1	TRBJ2-7	CSASDIYEQYF	TGCAGTGCTTCAGACATTTACGAGCAGTACTTC
-	once	TRBV28	TRBJ1-2	CASSLNKNYGYTF	TGTGCCAGCAGTTTAAACAAGAACTATGGCTACACCTTC